A selection of T cell receptor beta chains follows, all from one sample in a study of T cell responses to AZD1222 COVID-19 vaccine. This table comes from immunoSEQ multiplex PCR, and its TCRdb copy is limited to in-frame clones, with some not included. The clone table shows 150,000 or so clones, with the ten largest holding 2% to 2.5%. The sequencing sample was made of peripheral blood. Receptors were obtained from an adult in good health. Each CDR3 is given with its conserved first and last residue. The D gene is left open where the match is weak.

v_call	j_call	d_call	cdr3_nt	cdr3_aa
TRBV7-9	TRBJ1-5	.	TGTGCCAGCAGCTTGGGGGGCGCGGATCAGCCCCAGCATTTT	CASSLGGADQPQHF
TRBV19	TRBJ1-1	TRBD1	TGTGCCAGTAGTGCGTTTTCGACAGGGACCACTGAAGCTTTCTTT	CASSAFSTGTTEAFF
TRBV9	TRBJ1-2	TRBD1	TGTGCCAGCAGCGCCACAGGGGGGTCTAACTATGGCTACACCTTC	CASSATGGSNYGYTF
TRBV7-8	TRBJ2-7	.	TGTGCCAGCAGCTTAGACCGGGGCGGGACCTACGAGCAGTACTTC	CASSLDRGGTYEQYF
TRBV12-3/TRBV12-4	TRBJ1-2	TRBD1	TGTGCCAGCAGTTTACGGACAGGCTATGGCTACACCTTC	CASSLRTGYGYTF
TRBV13	TRBJ1-2	.	TGTGCCAGCAGCAAAGACAGGCCGTCTTATGGCTACACCTTC	CASSKDRPSYGYTF
TRBV24-1	TRBJ2-1	.	TGTGCCACCCTTCGCGAGGCGGGGCCCTCGCCGTTCTTC	CATLREAGPSPFF
TRBV15	TRBJ1-2	.	TGTGCCACCAGCAGAGATCGGGGGGTGGGTGGCTACACCTTC	CATSRDRGVGGYTF
TRBV6-4	TRBJ2-3	.	TGTGCCAGCAGTGACGGGGGGGCCACAGATACGCAGTATTTT	CASSDGGATDTQYF
TRBV6-5	TRBJ1-1	TRBD1	TGTGCCAGCAGTTACGACAGGGTTCGCACTGAAGCTTTCTTT	CASSYDRVRTEAFF
TRBV11-2	TRBJ1-2	TRBD1	TGTGCCAGCAGCTTAGGGTCGACAGGGCCCTATGGCTACACCTTC	CASSLGSTGPYGYTF
TRBV9	TRBJ2-2	.	TGTGCCAGCAGCCCCCTTGTGGACACCGGGGAGCTGTTTTTT	CASSPLVDTGELFF
TRBV5-1	TRBJ2-5	TRBD1	TGCGCCAGCAGCTTGACCGGGACAGGGTCATGGGAGACCCAGTACTTC	CASSLTGTGSWETQYF
TRBV14	TRBJ1-1	.	TGTGCCAGCAGCCAAGACGAATGGGTTGGCCTGAACACTGAAGCTTTCTTT	CASSQDEWVGLNTEAFF
TRBV6-5	TRBJ1-5	TRBD1	TGTGCCAGCAGTTCCACAGGGGGCAATCAGCCCCAGCATTTT	CASSSTGGNQPQHF
TRBV3-1/TRBV3-2	TRBJ1-2	TRBD1	TGTGCCAGCAGCCACACAGGGGGCAACCATGGCTACACCTTC	CASSHTGGNHGYTF
TRBV27	TRBJ2-4	TRBD1	TGTGCCAGCAGTTCCTCCTTGGTCAGGGGGCCCCCGTTCATTCAGTACTTC	CASSSSLVRGPPFIQYF
TRBV3-1/TRBV3-2	TRBJ1-3	.	TGTGCCAGCAGCGAGAGAGCCTCTGGAAACACCATATATTTT	CASSERASGNTIYF
TRBV29-1	TRBJ1-2	.	TGCAGCGTTGAATTGGGGGGAGTGGACTATGGCTACACCTTC	CSVELGGVDYGYTF
TRBV9	TRBJ2-2	TRBD2	TGTGCCAGCAGCGTAGGTCTAGCGGGGCGGACCGGGGAGCTGTTTTTT	CASSVGLAGRTGELFF
TRBV2	TRBJ2-1	TRBD2	TGTGCCAGCAGTTCCACAGACCCCGGGACTAGCAATGAGCAGTTCTTC	CASSSTDPGTSNEQFF
TRBV4-1	TRBJ2-1	.	TGCGCCAGCAGCCGCACAGGCGACAATGAGCAGTTCTTC	CASSRTGDNEQFF
TRBV6-5	TRBJ2-5	TRBD2	TGTGCCAGCAGTCTGGGGGGGAGGTGGGAGACCCAGTACTTC	CASSLGGRWETQYF
TRBV5-6	TRBJ1-4	.	TGTGCCAGCAGCCGGCGCCGGGGGGGCAGTGAAAAACTGTTTTTT	CASSRRRGGSEKLFF
TRBV9	TRBJ2-3	.	TGTGCCAGCAGCGTAGGCGTGATAGCGGATACGCAGTATTTT	CASSVGVIADTQYF
TRBV7-9	TRBJ2-2	.	TGTGCCAGCAGCTTGGTGGGGGAGGACACCGGGGAGCTGTTTTTT	CASSLVGEDTGELFF
TRBV9	TRBJ1-2	.	TGTGCCAGCAGCCCCCAGGGGCAGAACTATGGCTACACCTTC	CASSPQGQNYGYTF
TRBV5-1	TRBJ2-7	TRBD1	TGCGCCAGCAGCTTGGCCCCGACAGGGGCGAGCTCCTACGAGCAGTACTTC	CASSLAPTGASSYEQYF
TRBV11-2	TRBJ2-2	.	TGTGCCAGCGGACTCGGTCTTGGCACCGGGGAGCTGTTTTTT	CASGLGLGTGELFF
TRBV29-1	TRBJ1-4	.	TGCAGCGCGGGACCAGGGAACATCCAAGAAAAACTGTTTTTT	CSAGPGNIQEKLFF
TRBV30	TRBJ1-1	.	TGTGCCTGGAGTATAGTGGTGAACACTGAAGCTTTCTTT	CAWSIVVNTEAFF
TRBV18	TRBJ2-3	.	TGTGCCAGCCGTCCCGGGACTAGCACAGATACGCAGTATTTT	CASRPGTSTDTQYF
TRBV3-1/TRBV3-2	TRBJ2-7	TRBD2	TGTGCCAGCAGCCAAGGAGGTAGCGGGGGGCCCTACGAGCAGTACTTC	CASSQGGSGGPYEQYF
TRBV6-5	TRBJ1-6	.	TGTGCCAGCAGTTACTCGAGGGTCCGGGTGGGGTCACCCCTCCACTTT	CASSYSRVRVGSPLHF
TRBV19	TRBJ2-6	.	TGTGCCAGTATGATCTCTGGGGCCAACGTCCTGACTTTC	CASMISGANVLTF
TRBV28	TRBJ1-1	.	TGTGCCAGCAGTTTATCAGTGACGGAAGCTTTCTTT	CASSLSVTEAFF
TRBV19	TRBJ1-1	.	TGTGCCAGTAGTATCCGCAGAACGACTGAAGCTTTCTTT	CASSIRRTTEAFF
TRBV30	TRBJ1-4	.	TGTGCCTGGAGAGACAGGCAGGGAGCTAATGAAAAACTGTTTTTT	CAWRDRQGANEKLFF
TRBV29-1	TRBJ1-5	.	TGCAGCGTTGCGACGGTTAGCAATCAGCCCCAGCATTTT	CSVATVSNQPQHF
TRBV27	TRBJ2-7	TRBD2	TGTGCCAGCAGTCCCGGGCTAGCGGGGGCCGCTCGGGGAAAGCAGTACTTC	CASSPGLAGAARGKQYF
TRBV12-3/TRBV12-4	TRBJ1-2	.	TGTGCCAGCAGCCCCGGACAGTTTGGCTACACCTTC	CASSPGQFGYTF
TRBV10-2	TRBJ1-5	.	TGCGCCAGCAGTGAGTGGGGAACAGGGCGCAATCAGCCCCAGCATTTT	CASSEWGTGRNQPQHF
TRBV6-4	TRBJ1-1	.	TGTGCCAGCAGTCATACAGGGAACACTGAAGCTTTCTTT	CASSHTGNTEAFF
TRBV30	TRBJ2-7	.	TGTGCCTGGAGTGAGCTCCGGACTGATTCCGAGCAGTACTTC	CAWSELRTDSEQYF